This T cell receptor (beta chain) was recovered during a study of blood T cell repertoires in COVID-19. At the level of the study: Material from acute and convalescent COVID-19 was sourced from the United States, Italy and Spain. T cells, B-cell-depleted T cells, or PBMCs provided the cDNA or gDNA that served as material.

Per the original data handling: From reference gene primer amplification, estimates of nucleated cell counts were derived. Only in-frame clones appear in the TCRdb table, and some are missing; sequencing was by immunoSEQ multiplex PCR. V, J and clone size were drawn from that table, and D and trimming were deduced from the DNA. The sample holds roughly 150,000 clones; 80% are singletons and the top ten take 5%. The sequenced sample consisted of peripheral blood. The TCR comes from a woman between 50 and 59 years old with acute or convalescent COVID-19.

Here the CDR3 reads CASSRGQGRDTDTQYF. CDR3 DNA sequence: TGTGCCAGCAGCCGAGGACAGGGGCGAGACACAGATACGCAGTATTTT. The rearrangement links TRBV5-4 to TRBJ2-3; 9 bases line up with TRBD1. J was trimmed by 2 bases and V by 4 bases; bases with no gene match: 8. The CDR3 runs 16 residues. Germline V CDR1 and CDR2: SGHNT, YYREEE (reference sequence).